The next 13 T cell receptor beta chains were all read from a single sample in a study of CD8 T cells in Susac syndrome. When the RNA was reverse transcribed, random hexamers were used with an input of roughly 0.45 to 1 ug. Using its own MiXCR run on the immunoSEQ multiplex PCR reads, TCRdb lists one record per CDR3 protein. The sample has 330,000 or so distinct CDR3 sequences; 85% are singletons. Source material: CD8+ T cells from PBMCs. The receptors were gathered from a human donor with multiple sclerosis.

This clonotype has just one count. V gene TRBV15 combines with J gene TRBJ2-6; no clear D. Trimming took off 3 bases at V and 2 bases at J, with 5 bases between the two ends. Germline lookup yields CDR1 LNHNV and CDR2 YYDKDF (reference sequence). The CDR3 sequence is 14 residues long. In nucleotides, the CDR3 is TGTGCCACCAGCAGGCCCACTGGGGCCAACGTCCTGACTTTC. Translating it yields CATSRPTGANVLTF.

This chain joins TRBV15 and TRBJ2-6; D may match TRBD1 or TRBD2 (5 bases each). Trimming removed 0 bases from V and 1 base from J, with 7 bases in between. The CDR3 totals 16 residues. Per germline, CDR1 LNHNV and CDR2 YYDKDF (reference sequence). CDR3 sequence (DNA): TGTGCCACCAGCAGAGAAGAGGGGTCTGGGGCCAACGTCCTGACTTTC. Its translation is CATSREEGSGANVLTF.

This CDR3 reads CASSEMAVAEADTQYF. CDR3 nucleotides: TGTGCCAGCAGTGAAATGGCGGTAGCGGAAGCAGATACGCAGTATTTT. The chain employs TRBV2 and TRBJ2-3, with D possibly matching TRBD2 (6 bases). Trimming cost V 2 bases and J 4 bases, with 16 bases left between them. The CDR3 runs to 16 residues. The germline V gene has CDR1 SNHLY and CDR2 FYNNEI.

This CDR3 is CATSDFRASGNQETQYF. In DNA form, the CDR3 reads TGTGCCACCAGTGATTTTAGGGCTAGCGGGAACCAAGAGACCCAGTACTTC. V usage is TRBV24-1 and J usage is TRBJ2-5, with 9 bases fitting TRBD2. This CDR3 has 17 amino acids. Germline CDR1 and CDR2: KGHDR and SFDVKD. V lost 1 base and J lost 0; bases outside the gene matches: 5.

J is TRBJ1-1 and V is TRBV30; no firm D call. V was clipped by 0 bases and J by 0 bases, with 5 bases between them. The CDR3 is made up of 13 amino acids. From germline, CDR1 is GTSNPN and CDR2 SVGIG (reference sequence). CDR3 coding DNA: TGTGCCTGGAGTGTACTGATGAACACTGAAGCTTTCTTT. This codes for CAWSVLMNTEAFF.

The chain links TRBV27 to TRBJ2-3, with 9 bases lining up with TRBD2. In germline, CDR1 is MNHEY, CDR2 SMNVEV (reference sequence). J lost 4 bases, V lost 5 bases, and 7 bases had no gene match. The CDR3 consists of 15 residues. The DNA of the CDR3 is TGTGCCAGCAGTCCAGATAGCGGGAGCGCAGATACGCAGTATTTT. It translates to CASSPDSGSADTQYF.

The genes are TRBV19 and TRBJ1-1; D might be TRBD1 (5 bases). CDR1 is LNHDA and CDR2 is SQIVND in the germline V gene (reference sequence). This CDR3 has 13 amino acids. The ends were cut back, 3 bases at V and 5 bases at J, with 10 bases in the middle. CDR3 sequence reads: CASSIIKGTEAFF. DNA of the CDR3: TGTGCCAGTAGTATTATTAAGGGGACTGAAGCTTTCTTT.

The genes are TRBV21-1 and TRBJ2-7; the D segment call TRBD1 is taken from the table without a DNA check. TRBV21-1 is listed as a pseudogene. This CDR3 region has 16 residues. CDR3 DNA: TGTGCCAGCAGCAAAGGGGGGACAGGAGCATCCTACGAGCAGTACTTC. Residues: CASSKGGTGASYEQYF.

The V call is TRBV28, the J call TRBJ2-1; 14 bases are shared with TRBD2. Germline CDR1 reads MDHEN; CDR2 reads SYDVKM. The CDR3 is made up of 19 amino acids. After removal of 2 bases from V and 3 bases from J, the junction contained 9 bases not matched to a gene. CDR3: CASSLPGTSGRAIYNEQFF. The CDR3 coding sequence is TGTGCCAGCAGTTTACCTGGGACTAGCGGGAGAGCCATCTACAATGAGCAGTTCTTC. Drawing the rest from reference TRBV28 and TRBJ2-1, the complete variable domain is DVKVTQSSRYLVKRTGEKVFLECVQDMDHENMFWYRQDPGLGLRLIYFSYDVKMKEKGDIPEGYSVSREKKERFSLILESASTNQTSMYLCASSLPGTSGRAIYNEQFFGPGTRLTVL.

The rearrangement joins TRBV4-3 to TRBJ1-1; D unresolved. V was pared by 5 bases and J by 1 base, with 8 bases between. CDR1 and CDR2 (germline): LGHNA, YSLEER. The CDR3 extends over 13 amino acids. CDR3 region: CASSGRANTEAFF. CDR3 in DNA: TGCGCCAGCAGCGGTCGAGCGAACACTGAAGCTTTCTTT.

This clonotype was counted once. V usage is TRBV5-5 and J usage is TRBJ2-3; D not resolved. Germline V gives CDR1 SGHKS, CDR2 YYEKEE (reference sequence). The CDR3 is 15 residues long. Trimming took off 9 bases at V and 7 bases at J, with 24 bases between the two ends. The CDR3 here is CANPPAKKTNNTQYF. DNA for the CDR3: TGTGCCAACCCACCGGCCAAAAAAACAAATAATACGCAGTATTTT.

The V gene is TRBV28, the J gene TRBJ2-7, with D possibly TRBD1 on 6 matching bases. There are 14 residues in the CDR3. Trimming shortened V by 7 bases and J by 5 bases, and 18 bases separated the two germline ends. Germline V gene data show CDR1 as MDHEN and CDR2 as SYDVKM. The CDR3 DNA reads as TGTGCCAGCACCAAGGGTACAGGGTCGCACGAGCAGTACTTC. It encodes CASTKGTGSHEQYF. Complete variable domain (other parts from reference TRBV28 and TRBJ2-7): DVKVTQSSRYLVKRTGEKVFLECVQDMDHENMFWYRQDPGLGLRLIYFSYDVKMKEKGDIPEGYSVSREKKERFSLILESASTNQTSMYLCASTKGTGSHEQYFGPGTRLTVT.

The rearrangement links TRBV4-2 to TRBJ2-3, with 7 bases that match TRBD2. The V gene's germline CDR1 is LGHNA and CDR2 YNFKEQ. V lost 3 bases to trimming and J lost 0 bases; unmatched junction nucleotides: 12. The CDR3 sequence is 18 residues long. CDR3 sequence (DNA): TGTGCCAGCAGCCAGTATATCTCTAGCGGAACTAGCACAGATACGCAGTATTTT. It yields the protein CASSQYISSGTSTDTQYF.